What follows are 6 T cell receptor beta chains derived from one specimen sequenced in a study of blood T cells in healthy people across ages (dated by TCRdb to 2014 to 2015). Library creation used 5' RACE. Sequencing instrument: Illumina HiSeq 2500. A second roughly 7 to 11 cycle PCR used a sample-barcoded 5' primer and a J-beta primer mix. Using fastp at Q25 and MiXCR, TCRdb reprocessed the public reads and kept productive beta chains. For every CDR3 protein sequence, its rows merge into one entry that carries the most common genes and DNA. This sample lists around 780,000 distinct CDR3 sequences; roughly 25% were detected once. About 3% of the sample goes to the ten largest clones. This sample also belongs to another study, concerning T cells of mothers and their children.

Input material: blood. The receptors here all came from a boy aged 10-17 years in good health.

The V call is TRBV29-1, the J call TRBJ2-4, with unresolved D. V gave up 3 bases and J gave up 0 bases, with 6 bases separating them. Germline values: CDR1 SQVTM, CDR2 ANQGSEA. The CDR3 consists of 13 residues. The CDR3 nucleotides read TGCAGCGTTGAGCGCCAAGCCAAAAACATTCAGTACTTC. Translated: CSVERQAKNIQYF.

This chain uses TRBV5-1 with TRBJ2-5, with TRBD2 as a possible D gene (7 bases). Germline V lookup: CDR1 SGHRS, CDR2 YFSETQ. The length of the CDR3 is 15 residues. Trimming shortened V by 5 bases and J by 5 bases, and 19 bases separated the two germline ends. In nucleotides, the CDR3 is TGCGCCAGCAGTCGTCGAGGGGGGGTTGGGGAGACCCAGTACTTC. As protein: CASSRRGGVGETQYF.

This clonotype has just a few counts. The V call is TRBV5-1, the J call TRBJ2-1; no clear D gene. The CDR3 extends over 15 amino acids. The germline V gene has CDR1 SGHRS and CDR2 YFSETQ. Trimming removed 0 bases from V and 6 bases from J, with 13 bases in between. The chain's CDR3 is CASSLAPQLPNEQFF. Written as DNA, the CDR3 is TGCGCCAGCAGCTTGGCTCCCCAGTTACCCAATGAGCAGTTCTTC.

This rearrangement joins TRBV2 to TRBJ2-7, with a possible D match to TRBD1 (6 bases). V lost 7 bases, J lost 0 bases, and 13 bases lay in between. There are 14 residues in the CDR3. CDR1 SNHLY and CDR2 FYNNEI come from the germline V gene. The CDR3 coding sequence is TGTGCCAGCAAGATCCGGGACACCTCCTACGAGCAGTACTTC. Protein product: CASKIRDTSYEQYF.

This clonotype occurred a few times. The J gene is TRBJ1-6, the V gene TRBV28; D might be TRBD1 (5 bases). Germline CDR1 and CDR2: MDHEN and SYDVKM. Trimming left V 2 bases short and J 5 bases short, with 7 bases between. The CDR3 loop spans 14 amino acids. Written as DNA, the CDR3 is TGTGCCAGCAGTTTAGAACAGGATAATTCACCCCTCCACTTT. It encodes CASSLEQDNSPLHF.

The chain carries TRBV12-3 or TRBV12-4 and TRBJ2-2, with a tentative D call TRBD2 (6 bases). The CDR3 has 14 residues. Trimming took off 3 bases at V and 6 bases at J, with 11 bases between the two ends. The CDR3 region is CASSFGGKSGELFF. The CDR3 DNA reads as TGTGCCAGCAGTTTCGGGGGTAAATCCGGGGAGCTGTTTTTT.